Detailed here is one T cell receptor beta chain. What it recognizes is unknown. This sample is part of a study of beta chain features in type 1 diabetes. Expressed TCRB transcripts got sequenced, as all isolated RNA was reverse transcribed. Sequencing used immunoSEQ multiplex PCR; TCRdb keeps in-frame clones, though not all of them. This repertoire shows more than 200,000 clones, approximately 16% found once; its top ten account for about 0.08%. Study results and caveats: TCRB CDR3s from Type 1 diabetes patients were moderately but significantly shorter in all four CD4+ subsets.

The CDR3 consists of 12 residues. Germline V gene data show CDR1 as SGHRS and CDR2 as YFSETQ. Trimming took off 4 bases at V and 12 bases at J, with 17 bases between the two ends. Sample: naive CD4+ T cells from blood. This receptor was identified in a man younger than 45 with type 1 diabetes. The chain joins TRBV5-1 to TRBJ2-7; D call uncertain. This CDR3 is CASSGSEGGRYF. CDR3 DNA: TGCGCCAGCAGCGGCTCGGAAGGCGGCCGGTACTTC.